Detailed here is one TCR beta chain. These data come from a study of blood T cell repertoires in COVID-19. Study overall: The origin of the acute and convalescent COVID-19 samples was the United States, Italy and Spain. The cDNA or gDNA used as material had been derived from T cells, B-cell-depleted T cells, or PBMCs.

Per the study methods: Amplification of reference gene primers was used by the study to estimate nucleated cell counts. The repertoire was sequenced with immunoSEQ multiplex PCR; TCRdb's copy has only in-frame clones and lacks some. V and J calls and clone size are copied from that table; D and trimming were computed from the DNA. In the table there are about 180,000 clones, around 76% of which are singletons. CDR3 length equals 13 residues. The germline CDR1 and CDR2 sequences are SEHNR and FQNEAQ (reference sequence). Trimming cost V 11 bases and J 5 bases, with 16 bases left between them. The TCR was taken from a woman in her 70s with acute or convalescent COVID-19. The rearrangement joins TRBV7-9 to TRBJ2-1; a possible D gene is TRBD2 (5 bases). Input material: peripheral blood. CDR3 in DNA: TGTGCCGGATGGACGTTGGGAGACAATGAGCAGTTCTTC. It codes for CAGWTLGDNEQFF.